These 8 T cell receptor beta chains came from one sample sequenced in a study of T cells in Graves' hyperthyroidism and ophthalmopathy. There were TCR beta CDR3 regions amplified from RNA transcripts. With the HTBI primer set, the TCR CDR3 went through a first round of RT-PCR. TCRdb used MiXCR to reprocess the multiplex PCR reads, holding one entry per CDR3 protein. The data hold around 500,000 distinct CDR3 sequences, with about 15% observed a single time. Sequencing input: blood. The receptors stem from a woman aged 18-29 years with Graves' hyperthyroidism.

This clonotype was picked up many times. In nucleotides, the CDR3 is TGTGCCACCAGTGCCAGGACGGTGTACCAAGAGACCCAGTACTTC. This encodes CATSARTVYQETQYF. The rearrangement joins TRBV24-1 to TRBJ2-5; D remains unclear. V was shortened by 5 bases and J by 0 bases, with 12 bases between the two germline ends. From germline, CDR1 is KGHDR and CDR2 SFDVKD. This CDR3 is built from 15 residues.

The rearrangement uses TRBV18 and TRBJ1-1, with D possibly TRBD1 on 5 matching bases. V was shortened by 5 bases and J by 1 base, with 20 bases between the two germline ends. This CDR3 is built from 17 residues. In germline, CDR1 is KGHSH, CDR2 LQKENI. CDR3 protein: CASSARGGLFGNTEAFF. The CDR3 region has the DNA TGTGCCAGCTCAGCTCGGGGCGGCTTATTCGGGAACACTGAAGCTTTCTTT.

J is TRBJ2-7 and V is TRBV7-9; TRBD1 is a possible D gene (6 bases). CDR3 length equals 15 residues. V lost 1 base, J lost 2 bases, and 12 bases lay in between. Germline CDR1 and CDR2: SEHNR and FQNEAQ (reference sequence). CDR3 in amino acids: CASSLDLQGTYEQYF. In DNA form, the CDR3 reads TGTGCCAGCAGCTTAGACCTACAGGGAACCTACGAGCAGTACTTC.

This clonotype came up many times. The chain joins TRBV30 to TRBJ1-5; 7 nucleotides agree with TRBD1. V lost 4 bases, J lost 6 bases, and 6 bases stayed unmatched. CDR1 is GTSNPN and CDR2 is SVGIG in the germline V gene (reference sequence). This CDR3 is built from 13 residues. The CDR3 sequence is CAWTGGLGQPQHF. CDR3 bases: TGTGCCTGGACAGGGGGGCTAGGTCAGCCCCAGCATTTT.

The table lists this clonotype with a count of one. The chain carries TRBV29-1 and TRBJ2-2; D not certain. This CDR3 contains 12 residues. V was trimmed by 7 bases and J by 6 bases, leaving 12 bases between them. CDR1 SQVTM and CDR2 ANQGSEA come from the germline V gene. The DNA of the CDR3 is TGCAGCGCCCCTATAGGCCCCGGGGAGCTGTTTTTT. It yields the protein CSAPIGPGELFF.

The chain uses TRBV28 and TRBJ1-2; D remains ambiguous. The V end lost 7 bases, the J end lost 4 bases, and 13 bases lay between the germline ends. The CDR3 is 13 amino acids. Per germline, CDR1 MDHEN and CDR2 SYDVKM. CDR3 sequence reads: CASTLGLGYGYTF. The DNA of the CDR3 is TGTGCCAGCACCCTAGGGCTTGGCTATGGCTACACCTTC.

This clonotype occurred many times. CDR3 sequence (DNA): TGTGCCAGCAGTATAGAGCGGAGCTCCTACAATGAGCAGTTCTTC. It specifies CASSIERSSYNEQFF. This chain uses TRBV27 with TRBJ2-1, with D maybe TRBD2 (5 bases). The germline V gene encodes CDR1 MNHEY and CDR2 SMNVEV (reference sequence). V lost 5 bases and J lost 0, with 11 bases in between. This CDR3 region has 15 residues.

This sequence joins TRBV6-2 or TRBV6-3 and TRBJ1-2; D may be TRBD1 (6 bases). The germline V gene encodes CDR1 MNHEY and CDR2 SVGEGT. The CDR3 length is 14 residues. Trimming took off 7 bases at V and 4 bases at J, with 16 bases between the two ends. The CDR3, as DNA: TGTGCCAGCAATAGCAATTACAGGGTCTATGGCTACACCTTC. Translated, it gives CASNSNYRVYGYTF.